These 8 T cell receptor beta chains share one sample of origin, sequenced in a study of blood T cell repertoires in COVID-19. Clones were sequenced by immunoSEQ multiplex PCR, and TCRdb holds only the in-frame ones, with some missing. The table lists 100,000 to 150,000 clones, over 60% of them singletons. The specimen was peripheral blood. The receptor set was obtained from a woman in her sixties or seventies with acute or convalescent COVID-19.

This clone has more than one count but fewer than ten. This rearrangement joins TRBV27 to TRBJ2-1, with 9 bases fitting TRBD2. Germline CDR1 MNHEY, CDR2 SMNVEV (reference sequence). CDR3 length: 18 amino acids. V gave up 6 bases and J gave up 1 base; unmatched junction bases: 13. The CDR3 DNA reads TGTGCCAGCAGCCCGGGTAGCGGGAGTGGTTGGTCCTACAATGAGCAGTTCTTC. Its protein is CASSPGSGSGWSYNEQFF.

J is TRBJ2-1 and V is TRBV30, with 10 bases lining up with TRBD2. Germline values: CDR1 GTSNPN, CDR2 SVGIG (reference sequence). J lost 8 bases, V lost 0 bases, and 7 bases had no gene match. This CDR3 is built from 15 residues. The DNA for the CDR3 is TGTGCCTGGAGTGTACAAAGCGGGAGGGGAGATGAGCAGTTCTTC. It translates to CAWSVQSGRGDEQFF.

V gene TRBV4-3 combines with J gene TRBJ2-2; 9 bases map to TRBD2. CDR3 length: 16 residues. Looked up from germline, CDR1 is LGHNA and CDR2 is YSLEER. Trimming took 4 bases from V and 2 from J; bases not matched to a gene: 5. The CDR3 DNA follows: TGCGCCAGCAGCCGAGAGCGGGGGGTTAACACCGGGGAGCTGTTTTTT. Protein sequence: CASSRERGVNTGELFF.

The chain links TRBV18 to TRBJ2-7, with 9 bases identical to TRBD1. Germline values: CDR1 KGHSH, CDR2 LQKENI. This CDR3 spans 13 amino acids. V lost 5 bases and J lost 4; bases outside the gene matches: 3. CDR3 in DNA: TGTGCCAGCTCATCGGGACAGGGTTACGAGCAGTACTTC. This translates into CASSSGQGYEQYF.

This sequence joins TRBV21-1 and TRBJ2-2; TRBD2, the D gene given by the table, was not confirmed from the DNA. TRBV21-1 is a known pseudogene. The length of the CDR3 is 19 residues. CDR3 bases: TGTGCCAGCAGCAAAGAGAAGGAACTAGCGGGGACGAACACCGGGGAGCTGTTTTTT. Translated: CASSKEKELAGTNTGELFF.

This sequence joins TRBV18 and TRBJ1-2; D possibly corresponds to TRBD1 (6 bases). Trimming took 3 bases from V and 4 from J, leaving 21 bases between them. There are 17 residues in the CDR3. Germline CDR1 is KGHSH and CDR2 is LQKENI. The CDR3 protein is CASSPRTDKPRGYGYTF. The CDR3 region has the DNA TGTGCCAGCTCACCTCGGACAGATAAACCACGAGGCTATGGCTACACCTTC.

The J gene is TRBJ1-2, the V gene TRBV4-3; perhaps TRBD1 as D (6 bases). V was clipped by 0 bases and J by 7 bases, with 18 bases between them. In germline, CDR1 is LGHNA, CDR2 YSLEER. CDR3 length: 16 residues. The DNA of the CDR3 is TGCGCCAGCAGCCAAGACGCCAAAGGGGGGACTAGTGGCTACACCTTC. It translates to CASSQDAKGGTSGYTF.

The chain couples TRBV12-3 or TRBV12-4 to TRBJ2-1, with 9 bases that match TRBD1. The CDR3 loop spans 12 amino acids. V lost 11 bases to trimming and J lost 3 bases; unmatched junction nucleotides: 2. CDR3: CASGQGYNEQFF. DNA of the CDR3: TGTGCCTCGGGACAGGGCTACAATGAGCAGTTCTTC.